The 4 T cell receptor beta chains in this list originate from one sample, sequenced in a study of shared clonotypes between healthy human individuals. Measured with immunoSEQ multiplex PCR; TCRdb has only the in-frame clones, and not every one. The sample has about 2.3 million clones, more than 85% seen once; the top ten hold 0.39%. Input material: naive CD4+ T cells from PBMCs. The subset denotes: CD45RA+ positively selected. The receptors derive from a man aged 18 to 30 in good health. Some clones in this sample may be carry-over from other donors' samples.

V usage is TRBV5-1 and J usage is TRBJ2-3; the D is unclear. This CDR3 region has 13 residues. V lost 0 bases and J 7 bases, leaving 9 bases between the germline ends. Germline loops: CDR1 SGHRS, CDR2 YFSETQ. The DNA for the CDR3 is TGCGCCAGCAGCTTGGCTCCCCCGAATACGCAGTATTTT. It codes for CASSLAPPNTQYF.

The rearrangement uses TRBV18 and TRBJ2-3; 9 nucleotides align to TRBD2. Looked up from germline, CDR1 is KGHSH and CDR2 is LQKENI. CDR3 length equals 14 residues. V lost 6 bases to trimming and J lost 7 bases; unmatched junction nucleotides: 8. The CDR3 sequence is CASSPGLAANTQYF. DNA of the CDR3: TGTGCCAGCTCTCCGGGACTAGCAGCAAATACGCAGTATTTT.

The CDR3 sequence: CASSPQGMDTEAFF. Here the CDR3 DNA reads TGCGCCAGCAGCCCTCAGGGTATGGACACTGAAGCTTTCTTT. This chain uses TRBV5-1 with TRBJ1-1, with D possibly matching TRBD1 (5 bases). Germline assignment: CDR1 SGHRS and CDR2 YFSETQ. The CDR3 sequence is 14 residues long. The ends were cut back, 4 bases at V and 3 bases at J, with 13 bases in the middle.

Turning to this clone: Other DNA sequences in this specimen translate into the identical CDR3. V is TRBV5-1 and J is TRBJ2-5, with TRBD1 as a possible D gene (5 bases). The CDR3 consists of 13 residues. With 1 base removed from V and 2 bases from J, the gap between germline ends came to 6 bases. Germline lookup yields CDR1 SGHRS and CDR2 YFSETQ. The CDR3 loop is CASSLRGQETQYF. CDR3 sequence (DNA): TGCGCCAGCAGCTTGAGGGGACAAGAGACCCAGTACTTC.